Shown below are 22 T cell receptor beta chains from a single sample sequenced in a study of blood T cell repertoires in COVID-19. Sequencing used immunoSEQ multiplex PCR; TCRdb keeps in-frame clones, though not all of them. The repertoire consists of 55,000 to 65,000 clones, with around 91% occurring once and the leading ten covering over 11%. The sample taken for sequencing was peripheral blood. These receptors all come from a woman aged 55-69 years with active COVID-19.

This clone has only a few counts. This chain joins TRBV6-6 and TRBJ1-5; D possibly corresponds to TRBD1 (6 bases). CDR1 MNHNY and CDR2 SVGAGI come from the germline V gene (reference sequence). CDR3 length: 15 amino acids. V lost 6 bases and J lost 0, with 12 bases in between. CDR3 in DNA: TGTGCCAGCAGGTTCCGGGACACTAGCAATCAGCCCCAGCATTTT. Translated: CASRFRDTSNQPQHF.

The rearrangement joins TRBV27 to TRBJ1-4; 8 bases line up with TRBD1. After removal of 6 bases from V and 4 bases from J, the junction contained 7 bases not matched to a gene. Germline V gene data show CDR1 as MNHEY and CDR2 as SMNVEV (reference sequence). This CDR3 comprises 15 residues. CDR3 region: CASRVTGGINEKLFF. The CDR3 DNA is TGTGCCAGCAGAGTTACAGGGGGAATTAATGAAAAACTGTTTTTT.

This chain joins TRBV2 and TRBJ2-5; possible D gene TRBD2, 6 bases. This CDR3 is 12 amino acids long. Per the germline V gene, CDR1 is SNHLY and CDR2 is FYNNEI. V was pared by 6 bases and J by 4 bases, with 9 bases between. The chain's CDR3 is CASRRGGETQYF. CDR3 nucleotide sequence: TGTGCCAGCAGAAGGGGAGGAGAGACCCAGTACTTC.

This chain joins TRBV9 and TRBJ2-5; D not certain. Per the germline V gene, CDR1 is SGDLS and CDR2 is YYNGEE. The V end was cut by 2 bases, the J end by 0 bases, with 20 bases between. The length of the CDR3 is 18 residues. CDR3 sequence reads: CASSVAVISLGNQETQYF. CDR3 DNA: TGTGCCAGCAGCGTTGCCGTTATCTCCCTAGGCAACCAAGAGACCCAGTACTTC. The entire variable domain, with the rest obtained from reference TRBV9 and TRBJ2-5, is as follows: DSGVTQTPKHLITATGQRVTLRCSPRSGDLSVYWYQQSLDQGLQFLIQYYNGEERAKGNILERFSAQQFPDLHSELNLSSLELGDSALYFCASSVAVISLGNQETQYFGPGTRLLVL.

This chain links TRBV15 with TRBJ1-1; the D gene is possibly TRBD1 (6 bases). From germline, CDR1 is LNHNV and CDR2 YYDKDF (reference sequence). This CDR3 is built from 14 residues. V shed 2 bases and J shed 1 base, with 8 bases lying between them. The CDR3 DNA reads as TGTGCCACCAGCAGAAGGACAGCGAACACTGAAGCTTTCTTT. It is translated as CATSRRTANTEAFF.

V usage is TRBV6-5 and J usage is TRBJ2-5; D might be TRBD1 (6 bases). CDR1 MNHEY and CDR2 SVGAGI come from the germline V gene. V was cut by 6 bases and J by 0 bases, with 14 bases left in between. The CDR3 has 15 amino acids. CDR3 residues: CASRTDSLYQETQYF. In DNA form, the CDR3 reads TGTGCCAGCAGGACGGACAGCCTCTACCAAGAGACCCAGTACTTC.

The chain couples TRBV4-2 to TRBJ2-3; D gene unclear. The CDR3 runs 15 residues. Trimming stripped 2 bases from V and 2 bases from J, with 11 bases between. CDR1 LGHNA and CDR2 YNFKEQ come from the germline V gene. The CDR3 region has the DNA TGTGCCAGCAGCCAACTAAACAGATACACAGATACGCAGTATTTT. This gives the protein CASSQLNRYTDTQYF.

The CDR3 here is CANGNRGTEAFF. CDR3 bases: TGTGCCAATGGGAACAGGGGGACTGAAGCTTTCTTT. The V and J genes are TRBV12-3 or TRBV12-4 and TRBJ1-1, with TRBD1 matching 8 bases. The CDR3 covers 12 residues. Unmatched junction bases numbered 6, after V lost 10 bases and J lost 5 bases.

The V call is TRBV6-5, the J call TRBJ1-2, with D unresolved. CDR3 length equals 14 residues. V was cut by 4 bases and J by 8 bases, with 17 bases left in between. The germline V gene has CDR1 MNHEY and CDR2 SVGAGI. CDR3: CASSSSSSFGGYTF. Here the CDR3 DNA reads TGTGCCAGCAGTTCCTCATCCTCTTTCGGGGGCTACACCTTC.

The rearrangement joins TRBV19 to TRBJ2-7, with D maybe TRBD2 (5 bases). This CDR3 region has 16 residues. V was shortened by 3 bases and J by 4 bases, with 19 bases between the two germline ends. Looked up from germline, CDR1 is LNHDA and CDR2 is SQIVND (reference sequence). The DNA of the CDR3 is TGTGCCAGTAGTATCCTCCATATGACGGGATTGTACGAGCAGTACTTC. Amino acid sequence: CASSILHMTGLYEQYF.

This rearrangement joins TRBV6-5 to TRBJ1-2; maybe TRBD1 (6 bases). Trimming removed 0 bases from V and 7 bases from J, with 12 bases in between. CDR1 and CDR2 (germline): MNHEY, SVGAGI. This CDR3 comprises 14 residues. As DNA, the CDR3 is TGTGCCAGCAGTTACTCCGAGGGGGTGCGTGGCTACACCTTC. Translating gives CASSYSEGVRGYTF.

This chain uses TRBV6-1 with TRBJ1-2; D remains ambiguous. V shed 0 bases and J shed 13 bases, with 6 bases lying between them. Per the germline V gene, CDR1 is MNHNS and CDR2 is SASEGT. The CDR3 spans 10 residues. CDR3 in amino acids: CASSEARFTF. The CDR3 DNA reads TGTGCCAGCAGTGAAGCGCGGTTCACCTTC.

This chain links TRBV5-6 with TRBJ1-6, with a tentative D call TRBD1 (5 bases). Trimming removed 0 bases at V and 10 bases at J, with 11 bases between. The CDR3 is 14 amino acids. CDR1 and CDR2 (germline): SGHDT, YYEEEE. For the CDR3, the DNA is TGTGCCAGCAGCTTGGCTGGGGCGGAGTCACCCCTCCACTTT. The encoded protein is CASSLAGAESPLHF.

CDR3 coding DNA: TGCAGCGTTGAGGGGGGGGCATTGGGCACAGATACGCAGTATTTT. This encodes CSVEGGALGTDTQYF. The J gene is TRBJ2-3, the V gene TRBV29-1, with D maybe TRBD2 (7 bases). The ends were cut back, 3 bases at V and 1 base at J, with 14 bases in the middle. Per germline, CDR1 SQVTM and CDR2 ANQGSEA. This CDR3 region has 15 residues.

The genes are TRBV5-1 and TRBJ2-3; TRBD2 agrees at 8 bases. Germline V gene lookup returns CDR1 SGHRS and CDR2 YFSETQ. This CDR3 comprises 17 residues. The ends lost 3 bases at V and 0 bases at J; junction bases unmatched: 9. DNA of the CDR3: TGCGCCAGCAGCTGGTCACGCGGGGGGACTAGCACAGATACGCAGTATTTT. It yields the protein CASSWSRGGTSTDTQYF.

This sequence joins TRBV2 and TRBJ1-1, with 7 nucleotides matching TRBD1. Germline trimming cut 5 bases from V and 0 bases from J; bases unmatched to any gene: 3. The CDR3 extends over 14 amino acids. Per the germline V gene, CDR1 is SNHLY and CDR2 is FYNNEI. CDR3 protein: CASSLQGMNTEAFF. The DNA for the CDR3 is TGTGCCAGCAGTCTACAGGGGATGAACACTGAAGCTTTCTTT.

In DNA, the CDR3 is TGTGCCAGTACTAAACAGGGGGCAGATAATCGAGGCTATGGCTACACCTTC. As protein: CASTKQGADNRGYGYTF. The chain has TRBV19 and TRBJ1-2, with 9 positions matching TRBD1. This CDR3 contains 17 residues. Germline V gives CDR1 LNHDA, CDR2 SQIVND (reference sequence). J was trimmed by 4 bases and V by 7 bases; bases with no gene match: 16.

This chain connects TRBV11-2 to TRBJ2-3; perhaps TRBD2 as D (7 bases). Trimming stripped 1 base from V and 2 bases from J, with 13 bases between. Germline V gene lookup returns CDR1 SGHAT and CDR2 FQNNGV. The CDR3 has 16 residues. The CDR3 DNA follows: TGTGCCAGCAGCTTAGTAGGGGGGGGGTACACAGATACGCAGTATTTT. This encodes CASSLVGGGYTDTQYF.

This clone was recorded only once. CDR3 loop: CASSSPSGKVEQFF. The CDR3 region has the DNA TGTGCCAGCAGCTCCCCTTCGGGGAAGGTTGAGCAGTTCTTC. The chain has TRBV11-2 and TRBJ2-1, with D possibly being TRBD2 (5 bases). Looked up from germline, CDR1 is SGHAT and CDR2 is FQNNGV. CDR3 size: 14 residues. V was clipped by 4 bases and J by 9 bases, with 16 bases between them. Looking up the rest from reference TRBV11-2 and TRBJ2-1 gives the full variable domain: EAGVAQSPRYKIIEKRQSVAFWCNPISGHATLYWYQQILGQGPKLLIQFQNNGVVDDSQLPKDRFSAERLKGVDSTLKIQPAKLEDSAVYLCASSSPSGKVEQFFGPGTRLTVL.

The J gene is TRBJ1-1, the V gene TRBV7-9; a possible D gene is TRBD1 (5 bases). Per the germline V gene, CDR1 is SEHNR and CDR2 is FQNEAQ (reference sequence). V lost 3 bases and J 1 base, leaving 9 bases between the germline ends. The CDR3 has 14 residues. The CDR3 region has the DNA TGTGCCAGCAGCTTCCTCGGACAGAACACTGAAGCTTTCTTT. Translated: CASSFLGQNTEAFF.

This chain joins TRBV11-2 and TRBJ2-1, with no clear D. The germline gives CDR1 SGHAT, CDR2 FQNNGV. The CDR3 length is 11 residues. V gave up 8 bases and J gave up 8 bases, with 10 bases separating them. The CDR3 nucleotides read TGTGCCAGCCTGCTAGGTTATGAGCAGTTCTTC. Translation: CASLLGYEQFF.

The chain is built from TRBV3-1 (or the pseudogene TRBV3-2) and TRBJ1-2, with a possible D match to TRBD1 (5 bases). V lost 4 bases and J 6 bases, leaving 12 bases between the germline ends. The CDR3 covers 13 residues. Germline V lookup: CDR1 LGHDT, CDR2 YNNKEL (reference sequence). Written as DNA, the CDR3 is TGTGCCAGCAGCCCGCTGGGCAGGGATGGCTACACCTTC. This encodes CASSPLGRDGYTF.